The clone carrying this TCR beta chain turned up a few times. RNA transcripts served as template for amplifying TCR beta CDR3 sequences. HTBI primers were used in a first-round RT-PCR, which preceded a second-round multiplex PCR. One entry per CDR3 protein results from TCRdb running MiXCR on the multiplex PCR reads. The sample has roughly 230,000 distinct CDR3 sequences; about 22% are singletons. V dropped 6 bases and J dropped 1 base, with 27 bases sitting between them. The CDR3 spans 20 residues. Germline V gene lookup returns CDR1 MNHEY and CDR2 SVGEGT. This entry is derived from a study of Graves' ophthalmopathy and Graves' hyperthyroidism. The diagnostic workup employed clinical symptoms, serum thyroxine, TRAb, thyroid ultrasound and orbital computed tomography.

The genes are TRBV6-2 or TRBV6-3 and TRBJ2-2, with D perhaps assigned TRBD1 or TRBD2 (6 bases each). The sequence came from a woman between 45 and 60 years old with Graves' ophthalmopathy. Sequences were obtained from peripheral blood. The CDR3 spells CASRRVRGGEKSGNTGELFF. CDR3 sequence (DNA): TGTGCCAGCAGGAGGGTCAGGGGAGGTGAGAAGAGCGGGAACACCGGGGAGCTGTTTTTT.